A selection of T cell receptor beta chains follows, all from one sample in a study of CD8+CD57+ T cells in acquired aplastic anemia. Each CDR3 protein gets one entry after TCRdb re-called the reads with MiXCR. The sample holds around 400,000 distinct CDR3 sequences, 65% to 80% seen once. The sample was sorted CD4+, CD8+, or CD8+CD57+ T cells (not recorded which) from PBMCs. The receptors stem from a human donor in good health, serving as a control. Both conserved end residues are part of each CDR3. Fields, in order: D gene, J gene, V gene, CDR3 protein. D genes are given only for firm matches.

NA	TRBJ2-5	TRBV19	CASMRAPGETQYF
NA	TRBJ1-4	TRBV4-2	CASSQGGGREKLFF
NA	TRBJ2-5	TRBV7-7	CASSLALGQLPGRQYF
NA	TRBJ2-3	TRBV7-2	CASSQLAGGPTTTQYF
NA	TRBJ2-1	TRBV5-1	CASSSIGRGSAFF
NA	TRBJ1-2	TRBV6-2/TRBV6-3	CASRSLGRGYGYTF
NA	TRBJ1-6	TRBV20-1	CSAGGGYSPLHF
NA	TRBJ2-2	TRBV7-7	CASSTTLAGELFF
NA	TRBJ2-2	TRBV9	CASSDVLRAMSSYNTGELFF
NA	TRBJ2-3	TRBV7-8	CATSLLGNTDTQYF
NA	TRBJ2-2	TRBV12-3/TRBV12-4	CASSFDRDYTGELFF
TRBD2	TRBJ2-7	TRBV24-1	CATSERGTSGISYEQYF
NA	TRBJ1-1	TRBV5-1	CASSLGINYDEAFF
NA	TRBJ1-5	TRBV19	CASSWAQGGQPQHF
NA	TRBJ2-7	TRBV7-6	CASSLPHATYEQYF
NA	TRBJ1-6	TRBV7-3	CASSSMTLENSPLHF
NA	TRBJ2-3	TRBV9	CASSVSGSSSTDTQYF
NA	TRBJ2-7	TRBV12-3/TRBV12-4	CASSTTDYEQYF
NA	TRBJ2-2	TRBV7-2	CASSSLRIAGTGELVF
NA	TRBJ1-4	TRBV2	CASFDGLETNEKLFF
NA	TRBJ1-1	TRBV2	CASSAAGTGTAAFF
NA	TRBJ2-3	TRBV7-4	CASSLQQGAETQFF
TRBD1	TRBJ2-7	TRBV6-6	CASFTGGHEQYF
NA	TRBJ2-2	TRBV10-3	CAISPGVATGELFF
NA	TRBJ2-2	TRBV19	CASSIRPGNTGELFF
NA	TRBJ2-7	TRBV9	CASSVQGGTYEQYF
NA	TRBJ2-2	TRBV5-1	CASSLRGRIPGELFF
NA	TRBJ2-7	TRBV7-2	CASSPGVLARVETYF
NA	TRBJ1-1	TRBV7-3	CASSVTVALMTQSFF
NA	TRBJ1-1	TRBV5-1	CASSLTPGGTEAFF
TRBD1	TRBJ2-7	TRBV12-3/TRBV12-4	CASSFDRESYEQYF